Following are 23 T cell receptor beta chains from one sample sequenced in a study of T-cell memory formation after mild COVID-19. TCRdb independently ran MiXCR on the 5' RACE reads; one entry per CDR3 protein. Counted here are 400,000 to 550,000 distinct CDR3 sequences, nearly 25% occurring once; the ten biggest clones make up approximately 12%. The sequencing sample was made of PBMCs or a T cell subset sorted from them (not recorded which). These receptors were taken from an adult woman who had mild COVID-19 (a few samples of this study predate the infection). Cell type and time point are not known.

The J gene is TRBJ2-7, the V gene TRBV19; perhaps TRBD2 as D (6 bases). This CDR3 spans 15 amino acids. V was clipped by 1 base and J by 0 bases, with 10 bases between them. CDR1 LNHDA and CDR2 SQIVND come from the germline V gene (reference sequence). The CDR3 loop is CASSIGDSNSYEQYF. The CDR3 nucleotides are TGTGCCAGTAGTATAGGGGACTCCAACTCCTACGAGCAGTACTTC.

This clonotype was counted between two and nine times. CDR3: CASSQGKTALNSYNEQFF. CDR3 nucleotides: TGTGCCAGCAGCCAAGGAAAAACAGCCTTGAACTCCTACAATGAGCAGTTCTTC. The genes are TRBV14 and TRBJ2-1; D gene ambiguous. Trimming took off 1 base at V and 0 bases at J, with 16 bases between the two ends. The CDR3 is 18 amino acids. Per germline, CDR1 SGHDN and CDR2 FVKESK.

The CDR3 region has the DNA TGTGCCTGGAGTGTACAAGATACGCAGTATTTT. Its translation: CAWSVQDTQYF. The rearrangement links TRBV30 to TRBJ2-3; D is uncertain. The germline gives CDR1 GTSNPN, CDR2 SVGIG (reference sequence). The CDR3 has 11 residues. V shed 0 bases and J shed 5 bases, with 3 bases lying between them. The full variable domain, rest sourced from reference TRBV30 and TRBJ2-3, is SQTIHQWPATLVQPVGSPLSLECTVEGTSNPNLYWYRQAAGRGLQLLFYSVGIGQISSEVPQNLSASRPQDRQFILSSKKLLLSDSGFYLCAWSVQDTQYFGPGTRLTVL.

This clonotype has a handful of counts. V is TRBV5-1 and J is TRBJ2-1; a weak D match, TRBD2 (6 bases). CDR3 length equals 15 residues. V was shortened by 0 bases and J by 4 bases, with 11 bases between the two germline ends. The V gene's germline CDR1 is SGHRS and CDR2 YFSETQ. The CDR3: CASSLAGGEYNEQFF. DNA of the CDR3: TGCGCCAGCAGCTTGGCAGGCGGGGAATACAATGAGCAGTTCTTC.

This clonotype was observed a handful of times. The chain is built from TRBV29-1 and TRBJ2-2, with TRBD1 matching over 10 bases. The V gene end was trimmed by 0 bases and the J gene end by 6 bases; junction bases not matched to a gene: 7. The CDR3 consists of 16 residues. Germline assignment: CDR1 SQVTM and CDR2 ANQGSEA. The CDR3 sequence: CSVEELKTGGSGELFF. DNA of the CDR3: TGCAGCGTTGAAGAGCTGAAGACAGGGGGCTCCGGGGAGCTGTTTTTT.

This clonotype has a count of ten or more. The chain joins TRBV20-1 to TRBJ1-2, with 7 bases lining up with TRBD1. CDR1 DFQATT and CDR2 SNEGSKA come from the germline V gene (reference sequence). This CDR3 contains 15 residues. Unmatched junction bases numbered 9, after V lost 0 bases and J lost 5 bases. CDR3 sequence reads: CSARDMGQSPYGYTF. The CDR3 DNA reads TGCAGTGCTAGAGATATGGGACAGAGCCCGTATGGCTACACCTTC.

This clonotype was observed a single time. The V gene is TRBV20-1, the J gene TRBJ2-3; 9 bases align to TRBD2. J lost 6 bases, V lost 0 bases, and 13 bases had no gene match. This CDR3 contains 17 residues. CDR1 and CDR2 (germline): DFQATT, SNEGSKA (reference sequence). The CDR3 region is CSARDSLLAGVSDTQYF. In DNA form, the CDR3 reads TGCAGTGCTAGAGATAGTTTGTTAGCGGGAGTTTCGGATACGCAGTATTTT.

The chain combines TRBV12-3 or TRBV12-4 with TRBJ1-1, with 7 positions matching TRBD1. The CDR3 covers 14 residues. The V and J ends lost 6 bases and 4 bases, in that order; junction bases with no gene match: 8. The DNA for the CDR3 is TGTGCCAGCAGAATCCAACAGGGGATCACTGAAGCTTTCTTT. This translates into CASRIQQGITEAFF.

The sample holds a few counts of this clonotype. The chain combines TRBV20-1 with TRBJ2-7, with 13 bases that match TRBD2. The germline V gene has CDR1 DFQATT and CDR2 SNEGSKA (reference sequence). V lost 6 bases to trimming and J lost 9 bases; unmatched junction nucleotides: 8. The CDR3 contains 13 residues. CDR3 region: CSAVLAGGPVQYF. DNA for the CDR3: TGCAGTGCAGTACTAGCGGGAGGGCCGGTGCAGTACTTC.

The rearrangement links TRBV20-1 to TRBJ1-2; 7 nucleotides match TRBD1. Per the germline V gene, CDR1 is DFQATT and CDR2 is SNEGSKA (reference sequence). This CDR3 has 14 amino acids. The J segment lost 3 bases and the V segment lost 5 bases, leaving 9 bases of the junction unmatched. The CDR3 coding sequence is TGCAGTGCTCGGACGACAGGGCTCTACTATGGCTACACCTTC. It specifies CSARTTGLYYGYTF.

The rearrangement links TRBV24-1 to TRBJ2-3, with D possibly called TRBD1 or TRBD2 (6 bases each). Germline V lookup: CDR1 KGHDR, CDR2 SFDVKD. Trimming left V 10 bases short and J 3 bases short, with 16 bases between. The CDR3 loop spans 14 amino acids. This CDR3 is CATQGTLATDTQYF. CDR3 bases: TGTGCCACTCAGGGGACCCTAGCGACAGATACGCAGTATTTT.

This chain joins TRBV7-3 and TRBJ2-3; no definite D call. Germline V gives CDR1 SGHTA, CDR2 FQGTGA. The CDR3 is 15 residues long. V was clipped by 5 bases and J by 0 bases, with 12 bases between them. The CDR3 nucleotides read TGTGCCAGCAGCCATGGCGGACCAAGCACAGATACGCAGTATTTT. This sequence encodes CASSHGGPSTDTQYF.

The CDR3 loop reads CSARAPQGAKTEAFF. CDR3 bases: TGCAGTGCTAGAGCACCACAGGGGGCTAAAACTGAAGCTTTCTTT. This chain joins TRBV20-1 and TRBJ1-1, with 9 bases fitting TRBD1. This CDR3 has 15 residues. Germline V CDR1 and CDR2: DFQATT, SNEGSKA (reference sequence). V lost 1 base to trimming and J lost 5 bases; unmatched junction nucleotides: 8.

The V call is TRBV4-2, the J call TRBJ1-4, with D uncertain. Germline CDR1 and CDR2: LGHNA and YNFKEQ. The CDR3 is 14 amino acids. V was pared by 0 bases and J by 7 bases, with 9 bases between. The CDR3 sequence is CASSQEGKGEKLFF. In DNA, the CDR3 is TGTGCCAGCAGCCAAGAAGGGAAAGGTGAAAAACTGTTTTTT.

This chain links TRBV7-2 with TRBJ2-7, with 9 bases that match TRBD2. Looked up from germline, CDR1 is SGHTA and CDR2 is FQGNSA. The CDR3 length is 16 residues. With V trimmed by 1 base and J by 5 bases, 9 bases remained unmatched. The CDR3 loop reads CASSLGAGGRLHEQYF. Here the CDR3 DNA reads TGTGCCAGCAGCTTAGGAGCGGGGGGCCGTCTCCACGAGCAGTACTTC.

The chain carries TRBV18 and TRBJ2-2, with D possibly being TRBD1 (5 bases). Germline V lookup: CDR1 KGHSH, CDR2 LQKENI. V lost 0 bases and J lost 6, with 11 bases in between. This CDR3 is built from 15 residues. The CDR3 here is CASSPPSGFAGELFF. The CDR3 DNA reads TGTGCCAGCTCACCACCGTCAGGGTTCGCCGGGGAGCTGTTTTTT. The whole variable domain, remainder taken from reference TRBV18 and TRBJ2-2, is NAGVMQNPRHLVRRRGQEARLRCSPMKGHSHVYWYRQLPEEGLKFMVYLQKENIIDESGMPKERFSAEFPKEGPSILRIQQVVRGDSAAYFCASSPPSGFAGELFFGEGSRLTVL.

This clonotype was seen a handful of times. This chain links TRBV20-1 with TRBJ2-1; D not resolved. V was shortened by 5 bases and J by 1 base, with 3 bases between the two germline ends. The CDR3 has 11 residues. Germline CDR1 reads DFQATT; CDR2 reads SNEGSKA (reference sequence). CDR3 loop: CSAVSYNEQFF. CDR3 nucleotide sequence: TGCAGTGCTGTTTCCTACAATGAGCAGTTCTTC.

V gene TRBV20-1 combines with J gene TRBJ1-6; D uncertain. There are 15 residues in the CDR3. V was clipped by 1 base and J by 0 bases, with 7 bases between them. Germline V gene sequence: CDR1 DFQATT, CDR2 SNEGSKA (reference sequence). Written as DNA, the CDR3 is TGCAGTGCTAGAGTCGGTAGCTCCTATAATTCACCCCTCCACTTT. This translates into CSARVGSSYNSPLHF.

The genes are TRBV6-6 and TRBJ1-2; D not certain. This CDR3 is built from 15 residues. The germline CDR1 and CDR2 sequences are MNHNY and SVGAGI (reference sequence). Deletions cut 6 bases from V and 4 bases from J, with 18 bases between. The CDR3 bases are TGTGCCAGCAGCCCACCCTCCTCCGCCCGCTATGGCTACACCTTC. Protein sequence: CASSPPSSARYGYTF.

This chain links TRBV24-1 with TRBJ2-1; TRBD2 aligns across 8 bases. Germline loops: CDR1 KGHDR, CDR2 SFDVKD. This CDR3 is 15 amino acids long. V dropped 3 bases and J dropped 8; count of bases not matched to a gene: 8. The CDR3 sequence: CATSDGSGSGHEQFF. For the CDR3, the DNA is TGTGCCACCAGTGATGGCAGCGGGAGCGGACATGAGCAGTTCTTC.

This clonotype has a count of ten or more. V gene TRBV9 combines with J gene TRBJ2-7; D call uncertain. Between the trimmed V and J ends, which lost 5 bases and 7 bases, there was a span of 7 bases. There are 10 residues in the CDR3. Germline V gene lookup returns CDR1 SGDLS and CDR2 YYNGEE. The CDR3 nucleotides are TGTGCCAGCAGGTGGGGTGAGCAGTACTTC. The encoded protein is CASRWGEQYF.

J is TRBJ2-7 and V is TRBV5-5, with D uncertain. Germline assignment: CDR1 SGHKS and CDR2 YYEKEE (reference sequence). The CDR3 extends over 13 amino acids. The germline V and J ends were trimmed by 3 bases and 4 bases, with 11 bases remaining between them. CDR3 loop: CASSWRFEYEQYF. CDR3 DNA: TGTGCCAGCAGCTGGCGGTTTGAGTACGAGCAGTACTTC.

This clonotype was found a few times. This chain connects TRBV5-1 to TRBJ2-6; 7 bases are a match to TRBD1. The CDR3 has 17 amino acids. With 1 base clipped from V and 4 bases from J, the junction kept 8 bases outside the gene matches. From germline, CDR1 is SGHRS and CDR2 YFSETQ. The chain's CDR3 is CASSLRSGGAGANVLTF. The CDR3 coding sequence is TGCGCCAGCAGCTTGAGGTCAGGGGGTGCCGGGGCCAACGTCCTGACTTTC. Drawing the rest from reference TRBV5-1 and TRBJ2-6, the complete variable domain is KAGVTQTPRYLIKTRGQQVTLSCSPISGHRSVSWYQQTPGQGLQFLFEYFSETQRNKGNFPGRFSGRQFSNSRSEMNVSTLELGDSALYLCASSLRSGGAGANVLTFGAGSRLTVL.